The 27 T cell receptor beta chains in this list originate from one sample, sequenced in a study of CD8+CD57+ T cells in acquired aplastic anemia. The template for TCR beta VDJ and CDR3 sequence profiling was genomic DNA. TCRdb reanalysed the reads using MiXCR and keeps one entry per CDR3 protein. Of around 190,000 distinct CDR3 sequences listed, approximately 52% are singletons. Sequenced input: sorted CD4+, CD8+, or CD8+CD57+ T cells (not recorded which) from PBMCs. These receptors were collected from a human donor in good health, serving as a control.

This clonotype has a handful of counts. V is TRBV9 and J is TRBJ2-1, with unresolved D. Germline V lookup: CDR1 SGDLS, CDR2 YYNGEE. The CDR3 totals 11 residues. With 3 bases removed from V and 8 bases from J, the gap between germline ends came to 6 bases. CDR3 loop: CASSGTHEQFF. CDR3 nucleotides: TGTGCCAGCAGCGGGACCCATGAGCAGTTCTTC.

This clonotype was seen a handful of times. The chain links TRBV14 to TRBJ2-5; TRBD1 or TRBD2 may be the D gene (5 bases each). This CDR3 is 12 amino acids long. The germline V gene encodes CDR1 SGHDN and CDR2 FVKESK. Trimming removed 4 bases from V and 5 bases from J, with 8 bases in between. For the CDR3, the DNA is TGTGCCAGCAGCCGGGACCGGGAGACCCAGTACTTC. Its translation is CASSRDRETQYF.

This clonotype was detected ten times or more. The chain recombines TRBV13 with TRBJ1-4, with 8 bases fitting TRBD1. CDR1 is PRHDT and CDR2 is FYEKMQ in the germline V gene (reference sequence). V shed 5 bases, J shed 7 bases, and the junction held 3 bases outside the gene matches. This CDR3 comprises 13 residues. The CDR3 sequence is CASSADRVEKLFF. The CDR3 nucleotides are TGTGCCAGCAGCGCGGACAGGGTTGAAAAACTGTTTTTT.

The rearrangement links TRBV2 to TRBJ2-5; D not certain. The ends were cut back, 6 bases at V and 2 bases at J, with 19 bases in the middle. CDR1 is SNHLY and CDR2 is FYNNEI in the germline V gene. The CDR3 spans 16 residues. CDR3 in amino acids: CASSRPAAPLQETQYF. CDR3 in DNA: TGTGCCAGCAGCCGACCCGCGGCGCCATTACAAGAGACCCAGTACTTC.

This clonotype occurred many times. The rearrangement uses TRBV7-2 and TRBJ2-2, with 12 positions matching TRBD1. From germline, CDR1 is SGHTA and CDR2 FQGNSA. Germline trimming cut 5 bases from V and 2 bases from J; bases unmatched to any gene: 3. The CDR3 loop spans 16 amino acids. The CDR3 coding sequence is TGTGCCAGCAGCCCAGGGACAGGGGGCAACACCGGGGAGCTGTTTTTT. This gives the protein CASSPGTGGNTGELFF.

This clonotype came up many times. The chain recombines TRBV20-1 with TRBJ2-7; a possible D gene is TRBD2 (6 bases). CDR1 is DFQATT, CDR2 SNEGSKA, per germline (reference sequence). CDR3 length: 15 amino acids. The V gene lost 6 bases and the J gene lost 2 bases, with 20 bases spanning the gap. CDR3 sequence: CSAKTGGTYTYEQYF. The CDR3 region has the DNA TGCAGTGCCAAGACTGGCGGGACTTACACCTACGAGCAGTACTTC.

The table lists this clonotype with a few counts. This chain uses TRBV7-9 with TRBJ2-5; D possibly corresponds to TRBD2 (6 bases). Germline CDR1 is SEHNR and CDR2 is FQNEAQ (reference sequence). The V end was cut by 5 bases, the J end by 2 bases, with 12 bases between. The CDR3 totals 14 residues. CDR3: CASSPSSAQETQYF. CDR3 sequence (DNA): TGTGCCAGCAGCCCATCTAGCGCACAAGAGACCCAGTACTTC.

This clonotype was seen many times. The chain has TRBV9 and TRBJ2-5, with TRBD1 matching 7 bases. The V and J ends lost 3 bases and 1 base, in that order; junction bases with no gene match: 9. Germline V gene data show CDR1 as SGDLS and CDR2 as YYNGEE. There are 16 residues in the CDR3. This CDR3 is CASSASRGTVQETQYF. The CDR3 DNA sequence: TGTGCCAGCAGCGCCTCCAGGGGGACGGTCCAAGAGACCCAGTACTTC.

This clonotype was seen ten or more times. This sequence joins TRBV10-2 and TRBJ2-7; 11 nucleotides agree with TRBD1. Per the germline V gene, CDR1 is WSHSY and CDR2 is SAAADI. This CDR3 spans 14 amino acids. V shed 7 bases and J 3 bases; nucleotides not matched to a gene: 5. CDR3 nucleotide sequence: TGCGCCAGCAACGCCGGGACAGGGGGCTACGAGCAGTACTTC. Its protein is CASNAGTGGYEQYF.

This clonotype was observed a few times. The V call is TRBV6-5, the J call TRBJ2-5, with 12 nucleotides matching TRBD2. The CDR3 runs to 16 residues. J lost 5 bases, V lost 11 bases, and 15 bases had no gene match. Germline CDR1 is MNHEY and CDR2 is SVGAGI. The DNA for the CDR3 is TGTGCCGTGGCCGCGGGCCTAGCGGGGGGGCGGGAGACCCAGTACTTC. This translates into CAVAAGLAGGRETQYF.

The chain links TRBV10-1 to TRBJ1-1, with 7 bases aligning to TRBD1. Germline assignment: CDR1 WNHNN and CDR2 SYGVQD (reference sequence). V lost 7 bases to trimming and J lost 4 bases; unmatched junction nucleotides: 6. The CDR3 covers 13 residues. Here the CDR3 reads CASNDRQGTEAFF. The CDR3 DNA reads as TGCGCCAGCAATGACCGACAGGGCACTGAAGCTTTCTTT.

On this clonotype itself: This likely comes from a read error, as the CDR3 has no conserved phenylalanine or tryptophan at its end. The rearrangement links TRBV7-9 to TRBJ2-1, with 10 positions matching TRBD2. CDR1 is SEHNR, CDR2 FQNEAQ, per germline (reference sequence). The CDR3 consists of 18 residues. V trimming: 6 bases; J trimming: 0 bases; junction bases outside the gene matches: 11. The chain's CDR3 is CASRWFSGGPSSYNEQFC. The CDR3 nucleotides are TGTGCCAGCAGATGGTTTAGCGGGGGGCCGAGCTCCTACAATGAGCAGTTCTGT.

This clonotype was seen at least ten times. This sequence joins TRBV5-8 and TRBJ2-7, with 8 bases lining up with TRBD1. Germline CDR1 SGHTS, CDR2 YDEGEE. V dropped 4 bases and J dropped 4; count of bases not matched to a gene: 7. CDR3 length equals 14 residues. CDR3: CASSRTGGRYEQYF. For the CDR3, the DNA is TGTGCCAGCAGCAGAACAGGGGGTCGGTACGAGCAGTACTTC.

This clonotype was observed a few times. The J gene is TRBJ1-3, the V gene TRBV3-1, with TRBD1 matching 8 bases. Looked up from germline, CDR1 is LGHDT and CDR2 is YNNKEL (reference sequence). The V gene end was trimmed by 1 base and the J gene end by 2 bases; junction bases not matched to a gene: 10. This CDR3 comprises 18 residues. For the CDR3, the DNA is TGTGCCAGCAGCCAAGTCCGACTCACGGACAGGGCTGGAAACACCATATATTTT. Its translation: CASSQVRLTDRAGNTIYF. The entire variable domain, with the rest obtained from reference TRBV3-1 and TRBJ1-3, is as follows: DTAVSQTPKYLVTQMGNDKSIKCEQNLGHDTMYWYKQDSKKFLKIMFSYNNKELIINETVPNRFSPKSPDKAHLNLHINSLELGDSAVYFCASSQVRLTDRAGNTIYFGEGSWLTVV.

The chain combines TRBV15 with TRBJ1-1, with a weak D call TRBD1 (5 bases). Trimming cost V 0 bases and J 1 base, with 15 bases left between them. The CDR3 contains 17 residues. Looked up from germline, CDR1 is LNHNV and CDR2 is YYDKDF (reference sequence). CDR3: CATSRDRQGRGNTEAFF. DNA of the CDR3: TGTGCCACCAGCAGAGATCGGCAGGGACGGGGGAACACTGAAGCTTTCTTT.

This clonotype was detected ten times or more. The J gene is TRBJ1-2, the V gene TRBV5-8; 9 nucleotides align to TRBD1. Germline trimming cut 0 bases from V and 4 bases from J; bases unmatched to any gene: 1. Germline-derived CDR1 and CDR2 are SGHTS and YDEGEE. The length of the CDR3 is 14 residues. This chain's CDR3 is CASSLEDRGYGYTF. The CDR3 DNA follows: TGTGCCAGCAGCTTGGAGGACAGGGGCTATGGCTACACCTTC. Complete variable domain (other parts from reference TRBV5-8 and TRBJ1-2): EAGVTQSPTHLIKTRGQQATLRCSPISGHTSVYWYQQALGLGLQFLLWYDEGEERNRGNFPPRFSGRQFPNYSSELNVNALELEDSALYLCASSLEDRGYGYTFGSGTRLTVV.

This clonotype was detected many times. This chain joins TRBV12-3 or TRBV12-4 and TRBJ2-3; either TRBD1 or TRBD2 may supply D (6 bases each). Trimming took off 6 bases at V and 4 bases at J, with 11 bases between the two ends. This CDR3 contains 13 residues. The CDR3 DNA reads TGTGCCAGCAGCAGGAGGGGGGCAGATACGCAGTATTTT. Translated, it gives CASSRRGADTQYF.

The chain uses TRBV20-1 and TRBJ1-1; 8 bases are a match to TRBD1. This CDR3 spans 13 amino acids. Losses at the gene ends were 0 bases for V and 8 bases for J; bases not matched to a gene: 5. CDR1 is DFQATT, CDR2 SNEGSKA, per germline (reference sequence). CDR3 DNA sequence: TGCAGTGCTAGAGATCGGACAGGGAGGGAAGCTTTCTTT. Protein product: CSARDRTGREAFF.

The chain's CDR3 is CSGRSRGPFSGNTEAFF. The CDR3 region has the DNA TGCAGTGGCAGGTCTAGGGGGCCCTTTTCTGGGAACACTGAAGCTTTCTTT. The chain couples TRBV20-1 to TRBJ1-1; 7 nucleotides line up with TRBD1. Losses at the gene ends were 7 bases for V and 1 base for J; bases not matched to a gene: 18. CDR3 size: 17 residues. Per germline, CDR1 DFQATT and CDR2 SNEGSKA (reference sequence).

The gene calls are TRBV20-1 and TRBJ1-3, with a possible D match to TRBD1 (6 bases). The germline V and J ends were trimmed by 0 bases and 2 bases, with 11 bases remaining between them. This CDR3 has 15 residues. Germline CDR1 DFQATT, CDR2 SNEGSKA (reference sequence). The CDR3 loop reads CSARDQPGAGNTIYF. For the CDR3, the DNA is TGCAGTGCTAGAGATCAGCCAGGGGCTGGAAACACCATATATTTT.

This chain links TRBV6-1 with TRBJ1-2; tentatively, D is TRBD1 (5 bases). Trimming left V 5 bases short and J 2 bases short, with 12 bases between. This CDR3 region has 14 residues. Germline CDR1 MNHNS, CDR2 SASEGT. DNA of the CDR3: TGTGCCAGCAGTTACGGCAGGGCCAACTATGGCTACACCTTC. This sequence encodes CASSYGRANYGYTF.

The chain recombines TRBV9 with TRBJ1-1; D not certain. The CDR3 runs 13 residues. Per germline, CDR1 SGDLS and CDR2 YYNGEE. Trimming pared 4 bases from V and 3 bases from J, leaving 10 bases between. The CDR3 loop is CASSPPTHTEAFF. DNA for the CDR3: TGTGCCAGCAGCCCTCCTACTCACACTGAAGCTTTCTTT. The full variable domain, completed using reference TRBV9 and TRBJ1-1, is DSGVTQTPKHLITATGQRVTLRCSPRSGDLSVYWYQQSLDQGLQFLIQYYNGEERAKGNILERFSAQQFPDLHSELNLSSLELGDSALYFCASSPPTHTEAFFGQGTRLTVV.

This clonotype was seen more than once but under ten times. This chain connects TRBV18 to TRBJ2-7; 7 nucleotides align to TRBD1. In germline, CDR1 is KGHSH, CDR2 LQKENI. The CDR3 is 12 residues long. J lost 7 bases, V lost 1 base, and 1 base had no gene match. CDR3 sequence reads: CASSPRQGEQYF. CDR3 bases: TGTGCCAGCTCACCACGACAGGGAGAGCAGTACTTC.

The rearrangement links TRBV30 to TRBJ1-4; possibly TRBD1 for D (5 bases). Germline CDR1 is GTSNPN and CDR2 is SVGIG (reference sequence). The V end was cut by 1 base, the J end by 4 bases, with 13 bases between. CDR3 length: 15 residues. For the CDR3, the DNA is TGTGCCTGGAGTGGACAGCAGTCGCTTAATGAAAAACTGTTTTTT. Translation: CAWSGQQSLNEKLFF. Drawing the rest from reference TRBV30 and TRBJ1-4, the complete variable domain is SQTIHQWPATLVQPVGSPLSLECTVEGTSNPNLYWYRQAAGRGLQLLFYSVGIGQISSEVPQNLSASRPQDRQFILSSKKLLLSDSGFYLCAWSGQQSLNEKLFFGSGTQLSVL.

CDR3 protein: CASSFGTGNEQFF. The DNA for the CDR3 is TGTGCCAGCAGTTTTGGGACAGGGAATGAGCAGTTCTTC. This chain joins TRBV12-3 or TRBV12-4 and TRBJ2-1; 9 bases are a match to TRBD1. V dropped 3 bases and J dropped 7; count of bases not matched to a gene: 1. The length of the CDR3 is 13 residues.

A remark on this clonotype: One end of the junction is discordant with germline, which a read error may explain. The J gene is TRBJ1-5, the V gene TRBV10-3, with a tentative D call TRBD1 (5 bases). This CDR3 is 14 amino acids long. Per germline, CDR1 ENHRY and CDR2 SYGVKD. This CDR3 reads CASSLGVGNQPQHF. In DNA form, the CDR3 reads TGTGCCAGCAGTTTAGGGGTAGGCAATCAGCCCCAGCATTTT.

The DNA of the CDR3 is TGCAGCGTTGAAGACCTCGGAGTAAGCGGCTACACCTTC. Translating it yields CSVEDLGVSGYTF. The V call is TRBV29-1, the J call TRBJ1-2; D call uncertain. Trimming removed 0 bases from V and 8 bases from J, with 13 bases in between. The CDR3 consists of 13 residues. CDR1 is SQVTM, CDR2 ANQGSEA, per germline.